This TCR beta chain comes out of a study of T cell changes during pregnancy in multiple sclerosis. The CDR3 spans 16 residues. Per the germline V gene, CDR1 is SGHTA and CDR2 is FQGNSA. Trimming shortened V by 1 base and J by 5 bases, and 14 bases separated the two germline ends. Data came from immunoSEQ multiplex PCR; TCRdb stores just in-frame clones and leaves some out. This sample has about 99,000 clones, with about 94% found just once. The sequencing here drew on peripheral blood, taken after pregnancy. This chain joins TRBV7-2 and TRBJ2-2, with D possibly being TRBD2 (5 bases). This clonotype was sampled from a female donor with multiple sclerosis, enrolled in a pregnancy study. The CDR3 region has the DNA TGTGCCAGCAGCTTAGACCATACTAGTAGGACCGGGGAGCTGTTTTTT. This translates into CASSLDHTSRTGELFF. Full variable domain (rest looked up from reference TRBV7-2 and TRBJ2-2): GAGVSQSPSNKVTEKGKDVELRCDPISGHTALYWYRQSLGQGLEFLIYFQGNSAPDKSGLPSDRFSAERTGGSVSTLTIQRTQQEDSAVYLCASSLDHTSRTGELFFGEGSRLTVL.